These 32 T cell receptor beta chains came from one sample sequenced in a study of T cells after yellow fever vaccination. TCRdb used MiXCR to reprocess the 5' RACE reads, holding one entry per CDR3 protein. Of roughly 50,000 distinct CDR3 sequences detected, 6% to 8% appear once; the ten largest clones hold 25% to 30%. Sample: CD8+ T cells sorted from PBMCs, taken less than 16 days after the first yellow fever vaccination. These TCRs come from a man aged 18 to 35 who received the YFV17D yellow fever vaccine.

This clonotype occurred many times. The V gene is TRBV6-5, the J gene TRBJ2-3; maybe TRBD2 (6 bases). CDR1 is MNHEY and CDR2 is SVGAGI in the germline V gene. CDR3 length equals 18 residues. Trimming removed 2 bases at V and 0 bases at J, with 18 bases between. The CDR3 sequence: CASSYTIGAGTSTDTQYF. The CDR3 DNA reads TGTGCCAGCAGTTACACCATAGGGGCGGGGACTAGCACAGATACGCAGTATTTT.

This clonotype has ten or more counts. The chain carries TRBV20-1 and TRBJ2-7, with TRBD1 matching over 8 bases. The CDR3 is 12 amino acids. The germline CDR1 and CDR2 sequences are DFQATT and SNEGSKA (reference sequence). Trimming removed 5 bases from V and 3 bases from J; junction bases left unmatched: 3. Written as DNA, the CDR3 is TGCAGTGCTTCCGACAGGGGCTACGAGCAGTACGTC. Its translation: CSASDRGYEQYV.

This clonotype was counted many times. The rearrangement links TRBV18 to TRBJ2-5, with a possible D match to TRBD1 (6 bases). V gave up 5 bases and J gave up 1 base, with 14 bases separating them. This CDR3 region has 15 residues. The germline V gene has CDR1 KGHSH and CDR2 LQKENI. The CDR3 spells CASSGLARGQETQYF. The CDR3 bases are TGTGCCAGCTCAGGGTTGGCCAGGGGCCAAGAGACCCAGTACTTC.

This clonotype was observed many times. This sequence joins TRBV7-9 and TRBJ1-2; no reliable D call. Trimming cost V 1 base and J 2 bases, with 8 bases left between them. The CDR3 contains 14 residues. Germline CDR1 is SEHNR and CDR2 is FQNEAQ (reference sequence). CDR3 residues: CASSLGTENYGYTF. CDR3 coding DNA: TGTGCCAGCAGCTTAGGTACAGAGAACTATGGCTACACCTTC.

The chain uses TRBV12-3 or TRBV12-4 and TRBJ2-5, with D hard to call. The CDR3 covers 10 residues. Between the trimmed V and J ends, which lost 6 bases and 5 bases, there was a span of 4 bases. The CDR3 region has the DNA TGTGCCAGCAGCGGCGAGACCCAGTACTTC. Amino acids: CASSGETQYF.

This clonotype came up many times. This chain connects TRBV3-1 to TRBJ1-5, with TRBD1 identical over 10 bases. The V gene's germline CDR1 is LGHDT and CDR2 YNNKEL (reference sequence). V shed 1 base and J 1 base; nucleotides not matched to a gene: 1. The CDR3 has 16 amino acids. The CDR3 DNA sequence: TGTGCCAGCAGCCAAGGACAGGGGGCGAGCAATCAGCCCCAGCATTTT. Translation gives CASSQGQGASNQPQHF.

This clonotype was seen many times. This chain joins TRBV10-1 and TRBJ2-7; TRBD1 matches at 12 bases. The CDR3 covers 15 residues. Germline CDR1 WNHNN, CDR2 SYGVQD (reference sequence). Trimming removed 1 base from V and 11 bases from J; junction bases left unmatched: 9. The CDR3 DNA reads TGCGCCAGCAGTGAGTTCTTCACGGGACAGGGGGCTAAGTACTTC. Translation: CASSEFFTGQGAKYF.

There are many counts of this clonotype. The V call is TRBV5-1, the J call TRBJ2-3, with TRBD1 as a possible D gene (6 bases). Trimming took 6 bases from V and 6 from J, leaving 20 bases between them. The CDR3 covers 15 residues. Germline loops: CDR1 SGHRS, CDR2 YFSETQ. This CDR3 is CASNIRGQGVDTQYF. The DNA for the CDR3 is TGCGCCAGCAATATCAGGGGCCAGGGAGTCGATACGCAGTATTTT. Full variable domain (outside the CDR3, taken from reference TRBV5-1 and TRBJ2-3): KAGVTQTPRYLIKTRGQQVTLSCSPISGHRSVSWYQQTPGQGLQFLFEYFSETQRNKGNFPGRFSGRQFSNSRSEMNVSTLELGDSALYLCASNIRGQGVDTQYFGPGTRLTVL.

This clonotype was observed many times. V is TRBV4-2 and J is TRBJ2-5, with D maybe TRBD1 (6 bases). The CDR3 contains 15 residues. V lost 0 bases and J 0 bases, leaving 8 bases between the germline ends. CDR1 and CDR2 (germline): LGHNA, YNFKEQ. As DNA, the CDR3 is TGTGCCAGCAGCCAAGATCAGGGGTACCAAGAGACCCAGTACTTC. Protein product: CASSQDQGYQETQYF.

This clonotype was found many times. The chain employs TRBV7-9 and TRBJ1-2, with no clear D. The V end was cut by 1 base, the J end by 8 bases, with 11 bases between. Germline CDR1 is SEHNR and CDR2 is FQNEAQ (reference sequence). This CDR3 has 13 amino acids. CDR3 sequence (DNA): TGTGCCAGCAGCTTAGTGACTGAAGAGGGCTACACCTTC. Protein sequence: CASSLVTEEGYTF.

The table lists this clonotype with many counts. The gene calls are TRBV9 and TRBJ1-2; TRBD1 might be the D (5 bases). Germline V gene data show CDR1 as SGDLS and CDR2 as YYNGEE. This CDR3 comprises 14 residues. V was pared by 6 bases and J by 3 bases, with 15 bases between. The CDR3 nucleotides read TGTGCCAGCACCCGGGGGGTGATGGACTATGGCTACACCTTC. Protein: CASTRGVMDYGYTF.

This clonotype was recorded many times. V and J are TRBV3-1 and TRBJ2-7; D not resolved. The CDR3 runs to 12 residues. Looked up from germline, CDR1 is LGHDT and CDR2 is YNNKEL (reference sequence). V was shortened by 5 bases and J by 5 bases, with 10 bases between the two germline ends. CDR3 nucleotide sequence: TGTGCCAGCAGCTCCGACACCCACGAGCAGTACTTC. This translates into CASSSDTHEQYF.

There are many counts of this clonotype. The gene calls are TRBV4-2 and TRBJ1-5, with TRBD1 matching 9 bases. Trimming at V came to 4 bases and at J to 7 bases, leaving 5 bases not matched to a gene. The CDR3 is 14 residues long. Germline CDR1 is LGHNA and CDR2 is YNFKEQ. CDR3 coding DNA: TGTGCCAGCAGCCTTACAGGGGGCCGGCAGCCCCAGCATTTT. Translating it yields CASSLTGGRQPQHF.

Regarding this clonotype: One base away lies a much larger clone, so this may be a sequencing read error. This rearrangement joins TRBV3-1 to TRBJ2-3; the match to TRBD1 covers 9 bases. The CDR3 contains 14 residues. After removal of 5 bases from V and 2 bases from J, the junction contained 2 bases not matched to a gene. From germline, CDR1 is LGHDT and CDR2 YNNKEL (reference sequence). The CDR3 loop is CASSDRGDTDTQYF. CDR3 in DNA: TGTGCCAGCAGCGACAGGGGGGACACAGATACGCAGTATTTT.

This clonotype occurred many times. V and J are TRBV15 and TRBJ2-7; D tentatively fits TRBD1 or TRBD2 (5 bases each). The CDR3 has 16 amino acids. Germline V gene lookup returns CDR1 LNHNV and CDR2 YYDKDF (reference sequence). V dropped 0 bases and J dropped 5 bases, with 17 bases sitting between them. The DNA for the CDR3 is TGTGCCACCAGCAGAGATCTTGCAGGGACGGGAAACGAGCAGTACTTC. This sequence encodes CATSRDLAGTGNEQYF.

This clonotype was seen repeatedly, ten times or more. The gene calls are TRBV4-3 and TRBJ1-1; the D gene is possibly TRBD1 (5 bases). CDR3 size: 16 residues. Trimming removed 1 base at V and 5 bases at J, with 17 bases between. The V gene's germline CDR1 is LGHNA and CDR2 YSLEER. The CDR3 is CASSQGYSGVRTEAFF. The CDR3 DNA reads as TGCGCCAGCAGCCAAGGGTACTCGGGGGTCAGGACTGAAGCTTTCTTT.

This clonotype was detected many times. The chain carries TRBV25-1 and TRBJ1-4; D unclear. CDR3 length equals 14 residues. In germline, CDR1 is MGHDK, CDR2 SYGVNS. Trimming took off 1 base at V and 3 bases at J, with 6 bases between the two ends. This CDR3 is CASSELGANEKLFF. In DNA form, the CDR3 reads TGTGCCAGCAGTGAATTGGGTGCTAATGAAAAACTGTTTTTT.

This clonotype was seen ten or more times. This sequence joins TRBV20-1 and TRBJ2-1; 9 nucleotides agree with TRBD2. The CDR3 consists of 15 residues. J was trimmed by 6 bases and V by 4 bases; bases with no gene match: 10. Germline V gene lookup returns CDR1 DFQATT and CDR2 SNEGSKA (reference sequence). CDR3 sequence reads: CSATRLETSGNEQFF. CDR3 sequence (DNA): TGCAGTGCTACTCGACTGGAGACTAGCGGCAATGAGCAGTTCTTC.

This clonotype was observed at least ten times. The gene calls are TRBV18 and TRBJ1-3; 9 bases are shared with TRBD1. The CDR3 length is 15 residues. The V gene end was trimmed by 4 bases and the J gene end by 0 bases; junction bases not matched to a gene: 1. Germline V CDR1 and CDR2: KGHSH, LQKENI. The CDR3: CASSRTGDSGNTIYF. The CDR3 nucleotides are TGTGCCAGCTCACGGACAGGGGACTCTGGAAACACCATATATTTT.

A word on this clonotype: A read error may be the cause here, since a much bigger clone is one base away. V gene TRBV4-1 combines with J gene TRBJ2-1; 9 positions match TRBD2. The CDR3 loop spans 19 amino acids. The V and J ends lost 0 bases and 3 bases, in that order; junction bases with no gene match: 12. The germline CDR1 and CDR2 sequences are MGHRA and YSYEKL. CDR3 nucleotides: TGCGCCAGCAGCCAAGACCCTGTAGCGGGGGACACATACTACAATGAGCAGTTCTTC. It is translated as CASSQDPVAGDTYYNEQFF.

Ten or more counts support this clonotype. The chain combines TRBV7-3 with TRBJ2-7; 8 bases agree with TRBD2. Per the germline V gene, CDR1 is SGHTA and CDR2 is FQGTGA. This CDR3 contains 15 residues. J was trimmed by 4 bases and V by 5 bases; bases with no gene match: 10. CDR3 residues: CASSQVAGGHYEQYF. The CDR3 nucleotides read TGTGCCAGCAGCCAGGTTGCGGGGGGACATTACGAGCAGTACTTC.

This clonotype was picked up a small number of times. The chain's CDR3 is CASSQVGVGNTEAFF. The CDR3 DNA is TGCGCCAGCAGCCAAGTGGGCGTCGGGAACACTGAAGCTTTCTTT. This sequence joins TRBV4-1 and TRBJ1-1; D is unresolved. CDR3 size: 15 residues. The germline CDR1 and CDR2 sequences are MGHRA and YSYEKL. The V and J ends lost 1 base and 1 base respectively, with 10 bases between them.

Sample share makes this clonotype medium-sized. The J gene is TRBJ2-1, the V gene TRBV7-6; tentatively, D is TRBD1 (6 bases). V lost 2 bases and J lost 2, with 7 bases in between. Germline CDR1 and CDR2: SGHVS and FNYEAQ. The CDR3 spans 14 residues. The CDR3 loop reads CASSLQGTYNEQFF. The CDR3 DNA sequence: TGTGCCAGCAGCTTACAGGGGACCTACAATGAGCAGTTCTTC.

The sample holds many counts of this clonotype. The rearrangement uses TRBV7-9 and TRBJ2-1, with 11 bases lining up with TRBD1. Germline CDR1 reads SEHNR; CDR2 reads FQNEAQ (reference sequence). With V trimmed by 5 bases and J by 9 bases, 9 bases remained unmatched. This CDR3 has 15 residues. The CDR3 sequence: CASSTGTGGISEQFF. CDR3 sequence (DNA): TGTGCCAGCAGCACCGGGACAGGGGGTATCAGTGAGCAGTTCTTC.

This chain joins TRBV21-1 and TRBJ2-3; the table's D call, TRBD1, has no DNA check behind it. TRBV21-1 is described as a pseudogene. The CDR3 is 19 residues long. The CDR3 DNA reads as TGTGCCAGCAGCAAAGTCCGGGGGGGGGACGGGTATAGCACAGATACGCAGTATTTT. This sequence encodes CASSKVRGGDGYSTDTQYF.

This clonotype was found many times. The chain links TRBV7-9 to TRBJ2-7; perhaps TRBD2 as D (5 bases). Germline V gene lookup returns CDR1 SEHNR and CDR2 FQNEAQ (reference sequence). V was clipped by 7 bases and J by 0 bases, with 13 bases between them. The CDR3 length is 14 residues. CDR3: CASTRLGSSYEQYF. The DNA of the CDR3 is TGTGCCAGCACACGGTTAGGGAGCTCCTACGAGCAGTACTTC.

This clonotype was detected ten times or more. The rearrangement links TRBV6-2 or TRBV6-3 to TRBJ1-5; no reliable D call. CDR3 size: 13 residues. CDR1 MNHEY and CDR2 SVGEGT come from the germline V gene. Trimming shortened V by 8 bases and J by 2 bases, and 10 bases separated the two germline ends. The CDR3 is CASGSRGNQPQHF. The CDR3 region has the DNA TGTGCCAGCGGTAGTAGAGGCAATCAGCCCCAGCATTTT.

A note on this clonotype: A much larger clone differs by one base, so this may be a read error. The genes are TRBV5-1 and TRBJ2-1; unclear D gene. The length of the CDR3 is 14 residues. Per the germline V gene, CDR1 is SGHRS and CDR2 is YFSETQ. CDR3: CASSFQSQANERFF. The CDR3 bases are TGCGCCAGCAGCTTTCAAAGCCAGGCCAATGAGCGGTTCTTC.

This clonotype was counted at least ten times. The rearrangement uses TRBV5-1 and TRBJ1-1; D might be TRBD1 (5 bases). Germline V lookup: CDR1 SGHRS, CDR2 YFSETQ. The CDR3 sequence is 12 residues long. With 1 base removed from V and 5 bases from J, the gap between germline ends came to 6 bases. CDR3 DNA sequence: TGCGCCAGCAGCTTGACAGGAACTGAAGCTTTCTTT. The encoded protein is CASSLTGTEAFF.

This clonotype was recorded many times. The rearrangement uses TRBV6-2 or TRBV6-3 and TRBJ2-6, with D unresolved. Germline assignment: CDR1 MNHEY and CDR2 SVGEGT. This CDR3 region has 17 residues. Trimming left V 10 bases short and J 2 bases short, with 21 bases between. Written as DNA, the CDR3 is TGTGCCACCATGCACCGTAGCCCCTTTACTGGGGCCAACGTCCTGACTTTC. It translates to CATMHRSPFTGANVLTF.

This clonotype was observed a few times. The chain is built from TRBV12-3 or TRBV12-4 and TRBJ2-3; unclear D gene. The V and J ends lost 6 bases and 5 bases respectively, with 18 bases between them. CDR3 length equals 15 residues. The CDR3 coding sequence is TGTGCCAGCAGCGAGATAGTAGGGCTTGTAGATACGCAGTATTTT. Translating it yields CASSEIVGLVDTQYF.

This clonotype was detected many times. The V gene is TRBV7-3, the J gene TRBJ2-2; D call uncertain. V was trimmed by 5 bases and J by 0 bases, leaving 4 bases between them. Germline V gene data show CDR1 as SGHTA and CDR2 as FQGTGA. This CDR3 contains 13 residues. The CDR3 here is CASSQANTGELFF. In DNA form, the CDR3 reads TGTGCCAGCAGCCAGGCGAACACCGGGGAGCTGTTTTTT.